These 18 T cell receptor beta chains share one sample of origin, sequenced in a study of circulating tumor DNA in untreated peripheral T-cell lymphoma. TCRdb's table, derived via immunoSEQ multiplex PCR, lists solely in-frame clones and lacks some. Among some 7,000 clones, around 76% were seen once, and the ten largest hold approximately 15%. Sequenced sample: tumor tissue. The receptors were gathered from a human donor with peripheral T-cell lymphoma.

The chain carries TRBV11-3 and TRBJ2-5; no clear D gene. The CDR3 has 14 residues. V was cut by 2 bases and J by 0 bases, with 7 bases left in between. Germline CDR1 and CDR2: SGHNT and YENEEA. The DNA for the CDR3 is TGTGCCAGCAGCTTACATCATAACCAAGAGACCCAGTACTTC. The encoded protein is CASSLHHNQETQYF. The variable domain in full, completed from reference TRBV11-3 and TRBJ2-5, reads EAGVVQSPRYKIIEKKQPVAFWCNPISGHNTLYWYLQNLGQGPELLIRYENEEAVDDSQLPKDRFSAERLKGVDSTLKIQPAELGDSAVYLCASSLHHNQETQYFGPGTRLLVL.

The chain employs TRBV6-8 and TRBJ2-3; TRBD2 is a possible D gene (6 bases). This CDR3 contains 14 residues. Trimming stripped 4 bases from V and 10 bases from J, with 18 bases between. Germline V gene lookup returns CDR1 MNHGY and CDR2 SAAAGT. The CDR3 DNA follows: TGTGCCAGCAGTTCAGATCGACTAGGTCGGGCGCAGTATTTT. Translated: CASSSDRLGRAQYF.

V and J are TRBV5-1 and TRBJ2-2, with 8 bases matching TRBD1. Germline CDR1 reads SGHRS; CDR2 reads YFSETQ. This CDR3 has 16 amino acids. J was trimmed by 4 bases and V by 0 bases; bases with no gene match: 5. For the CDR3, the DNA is TGCGCCAGCAGCTTGGCGGGACAGGCGATCACCGGGGAGCTGTTTTTT. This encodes CASSLAGQAITGELFF.

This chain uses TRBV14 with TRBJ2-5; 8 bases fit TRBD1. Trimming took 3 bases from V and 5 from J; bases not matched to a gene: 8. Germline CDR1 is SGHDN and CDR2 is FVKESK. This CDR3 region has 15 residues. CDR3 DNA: TGTGCCAGCAGCCAGCGGACAGGGACGTTGGAGACCCAGTACTTC. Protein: CASSQRTGTLETQYF.

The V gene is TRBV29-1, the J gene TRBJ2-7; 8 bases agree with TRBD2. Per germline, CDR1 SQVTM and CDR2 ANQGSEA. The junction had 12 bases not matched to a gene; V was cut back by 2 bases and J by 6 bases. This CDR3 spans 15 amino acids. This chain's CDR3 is CSVEFPGLAVGEQYF. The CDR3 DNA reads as TGCAGCGTTGAATTTCCAGGACTAGCAGTCGGCGAGCAGTACTTC.

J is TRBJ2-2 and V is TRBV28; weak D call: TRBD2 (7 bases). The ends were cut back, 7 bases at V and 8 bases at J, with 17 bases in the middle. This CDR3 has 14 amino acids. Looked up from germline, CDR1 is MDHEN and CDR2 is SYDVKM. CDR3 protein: CASIFEGGKGELFF. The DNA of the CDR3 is TGTGCCAGCATCTTCGAGGGGGGGAAAGGGGAGCTGTTTTTT.

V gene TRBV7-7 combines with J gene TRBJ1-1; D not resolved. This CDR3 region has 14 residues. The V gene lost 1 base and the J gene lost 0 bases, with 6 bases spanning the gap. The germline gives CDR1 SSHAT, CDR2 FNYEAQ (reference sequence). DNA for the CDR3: TGTGCCAGCAGCTTAGAGGCAGTGAACACTGAAGCTTTCTTT. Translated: CASSLEAVNTEAFF.

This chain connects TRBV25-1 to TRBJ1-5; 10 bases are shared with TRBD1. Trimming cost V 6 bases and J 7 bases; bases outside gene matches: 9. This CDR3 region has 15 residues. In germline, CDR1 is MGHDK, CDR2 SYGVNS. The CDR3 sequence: CASSPTGGYGQPQHF. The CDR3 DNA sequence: TGTGCCAGCAGCCCGACAGGGGGCTATGGGCAGCCCCAGCATTTT.

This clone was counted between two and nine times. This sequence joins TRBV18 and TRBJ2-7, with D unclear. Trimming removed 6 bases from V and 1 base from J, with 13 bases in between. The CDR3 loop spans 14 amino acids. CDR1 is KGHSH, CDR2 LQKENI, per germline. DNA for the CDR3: TGTGCCAGCTCCTCGGACCGTAATTCCTACGAGCAGTACTTC. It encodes CASSSDRNSYEQYF.

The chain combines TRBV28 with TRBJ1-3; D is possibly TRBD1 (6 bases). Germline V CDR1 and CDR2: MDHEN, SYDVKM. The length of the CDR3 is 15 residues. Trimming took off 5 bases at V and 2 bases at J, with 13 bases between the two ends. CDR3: CASSRRDTTGNTIYF. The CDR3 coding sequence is TGTGCCAGCAGTCGTAGGGACACCACTGGAAACACCATATATTTT.

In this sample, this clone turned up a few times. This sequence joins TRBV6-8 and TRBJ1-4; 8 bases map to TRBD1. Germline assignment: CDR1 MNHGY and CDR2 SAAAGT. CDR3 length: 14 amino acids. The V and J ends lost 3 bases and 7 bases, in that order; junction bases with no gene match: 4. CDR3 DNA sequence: TGTGCCAGCAGTTATTCAGGGGGCGTTGAAAAACTGTTTTTT. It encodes CASSYSGGVEKLFF.

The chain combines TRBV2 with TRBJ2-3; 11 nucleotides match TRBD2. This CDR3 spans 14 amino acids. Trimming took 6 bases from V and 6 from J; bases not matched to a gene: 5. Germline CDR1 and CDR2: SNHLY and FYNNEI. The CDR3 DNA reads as TGTGCCAGCAGCAGTAGCGGGAGGGGGGATACGCAGTATTTT. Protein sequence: CASSSSGRGDTQYF.

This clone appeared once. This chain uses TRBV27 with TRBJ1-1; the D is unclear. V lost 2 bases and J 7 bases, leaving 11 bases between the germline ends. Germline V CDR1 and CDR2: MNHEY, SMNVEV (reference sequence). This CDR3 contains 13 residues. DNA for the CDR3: TGTGCCAGCAGTTTAAATTTTGGCGGTGAAGCTTTCTTT. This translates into CASSLNFGGEAFF.

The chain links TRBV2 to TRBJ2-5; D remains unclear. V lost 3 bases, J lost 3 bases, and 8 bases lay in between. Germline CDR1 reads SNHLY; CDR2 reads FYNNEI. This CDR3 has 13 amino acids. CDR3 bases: TGTGCCAGCAGTGAGTGGGTTAAAGAGACCCAGTACTTC. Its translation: CASSEWVKETQYF.

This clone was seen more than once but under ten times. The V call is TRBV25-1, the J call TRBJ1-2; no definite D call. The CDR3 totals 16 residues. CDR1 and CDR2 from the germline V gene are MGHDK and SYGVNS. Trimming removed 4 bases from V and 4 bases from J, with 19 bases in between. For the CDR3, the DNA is TGTGCCAGCAGTGGACACCGAGGACGGTCATTCTATGGCTACACCTTC. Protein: CASSGHRGRSFYGYTF.

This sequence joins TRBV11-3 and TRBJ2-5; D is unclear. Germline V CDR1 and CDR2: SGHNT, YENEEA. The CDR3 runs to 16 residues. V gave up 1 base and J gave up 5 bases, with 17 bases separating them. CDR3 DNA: TGTGCCAGCAGCTTAGGGCGGTCAGGTACCCGGGAGACCCAGTACTTC. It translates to CASSLGRSGTRETQYF.

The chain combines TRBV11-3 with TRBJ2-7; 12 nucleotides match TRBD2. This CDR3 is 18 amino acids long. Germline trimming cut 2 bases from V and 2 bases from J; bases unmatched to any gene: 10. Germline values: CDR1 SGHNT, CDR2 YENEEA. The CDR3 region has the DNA TGTGCCAGCAGCTTATCATTGACTAGCGGGAGAGGGACCTACGAGCAGTACTTC. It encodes CASSLSLTSGRGTYEQYF.

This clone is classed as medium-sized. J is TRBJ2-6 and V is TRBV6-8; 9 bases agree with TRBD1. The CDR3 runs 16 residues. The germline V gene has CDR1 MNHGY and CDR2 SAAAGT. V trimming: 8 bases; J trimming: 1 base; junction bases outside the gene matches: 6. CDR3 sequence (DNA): TGTGCCAGCCGGGACAGGGTTTCTTCTGGGGCCAACGTCCTGACTTTC. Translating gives CASRDRVSSGANVLTF.